These 21 T cell receptor beta chains originate from one sample sequenced in a study of type 1 and type 2 diabetes patients. PCR was run on genomic DNA. The TCR beta CDR3 region was amplified using 30 forward and 13 reverse primers. TCRdb re-called the multiplex PCR reads with MiXCR, one entry per CDR3 protein. Counted here are under 300,000 distinct CDR3 sequences, around 47% occurring once; the ten biggest clones make up about 13%. Sequences were obtained from peripheral blood mononuclear cells (PBMCs). The receptors stem from a man aged 18 to 29 with type 2 diabetes.

The V and J genes are TRBV7-3 and TRBJ2-1; 8 bases are a match to TRBD2. After removal of 1 base from V and 9 bases from J, the junction contained 11 bases not matched to a gene. The CDR3 totals 16 residues. In germline, CDR1 is SGHTA, CDR2 FQGTGA. In DNA, the CDR3 is TGTGCCAGCAGCTTAATCGGGGGGGGGGCTTCTGGTGAGCAGTTCTTC. Its translation is CASSLIGGGASGEQFF.

This clonotype appeared a few times. The chain uses TRBV7-6 and TRBJ1-1; D gene unclear. V lost 5 bases and J 0 bases, leaving 16 bases between the germline ends. CDR3 length equals 16 residues. CDR1 and CDR2 (germline): SGHVS, FNYEAQ. CDR3 DNA sequence: TGTGCCAGCAGCCCTAGGACGGATACAATGAACACTGAAGCTTTCTTT. Translated: CASSPRTDTMNTEAFF.

This clonotype was seen a few times. This chain links TRBV15 with TRBJ1-4; 7 bases line up with TRBD1. The ends lost 5 bases at V and 7 bases at J; junction bases unmatched: 13. This CDR3 is 16 amino acids long. Germline V gene data show CDR1 as LNHNV and CDR2 as YYDKDF (reference sequence). CDR3: CATSSRTGRGSEKLFF. The CDR3 DNA reads TGTGCCACCAGCTCCCGGACAGGCCGGGGTAGTGAAAAACTGTTTTTT.

CDR3: CASSEPGLGFNTEAFF. The CDR3 bases are TGCGCCAGCAGTGAACCGGGGTTAGGGTTTAACACTGAAGCTTTCTTT. The chain joins TRBV10-1 to TRBJ1-1; D is uncertain. The CDR3 consists of 16 residues. V was cut by 3 bases and J by 2 bases, with 16 bases left in between. The V gene's germline CDR1 is WNHNN and CDR2 SYGVQD (reference sequence).

This clonotype was seen more than once but under ten times. The CDR3, as DNA: TGCGCCAGCAGCGTGAAAGATACGCAGTATTTT. It yields the protein CASSVKDTQYF. The chain couples TRBV5-1 to TRBJ2-3; D call uncertain. The CDR3 loop spans 11 amino acids. The ends were cut back, 4 bases at V and 5 bases at J, with 5 bases in the middle. Germline assignment: CDR1 SGHRS and CDR2 YFSETQ.

The chain recombines TRBV6-2 or TRBV6-3 with TRBJ2-7, with 11 nucleotides matching TRBD1. This CDR3 spans 17 amino acids. CDR1 MNHEY and CDR2 SVGEGT come from the germline V gene. The J segment lost 4 bases and the V segment lost 4 bases, leaving 12 bases of the junction unmatched. The CDR3 DNA reads as TGTGCCAGCAGTTCCAGCCGGCGGGACAGGGGGAGGTACGAGCAGTACTTC. Amino acid sequence: CASSSSRRDRGRYEQYF.

This clonotype has a single count. Likely a read error: the CDR3 ends without its conserved phenylalanine or tryptophan. This chain connects TRBV29-1 to TRBJ2-2; maybe TRBD2 (5 bases). V was shortened by 4 bases and J by 5 bases, with 11 bases between the two germline ends. The CDR3 is made up of 13 amino acids. CDR1 and CDR2 (germline): SQVTM, ANQGSEA. The CDR3 nucleotides are TGCAGCGTTGCCCTGTTAGCGACCGGGGAGCTGTTTTCT. This translates into CSVALLATGELFS.

The gene calls are TRBV2 and TRBJ1-5; D perhaps matches TRBD1 (5 bases). The germline V gene encodes CDR1 SNHLY and CDR2 FYNNEI. V was shortened by 4 bases and J by 5 bases, with 15 bases between the two germline ends. The CDR3 loop spans 15 amino acids. The CDR3 DNA reads as TGTGCCAGCAGTGCGACAGCAACTTCCTATCAGCCCCAGCATTTT. Encoded protein: CASSATATSYQPQHF.

In its sample, this clonotype was seen a few times. The chain combines TRBV19 with TRBJ2-5; a possible D gene is TRBD2 (6 bases). The CDR3 consists of 15 residues. Trimming took off 3 bases at V and 1 base at J, with 12 bases between the two ends. Per the germline V gene, CDR1 is LNHDA and CDR2 is SQIVND (reference sequence). The CDR3 DNA reads TGTGCCAGTAGTATCTACGGAGGGCCCCAAGAGACCCAGTACTTC. The encoded protein is CASSIYGGPQETQYF.

DNA of the CDR3: TGTGCCAGCAGCTTATCCGGGAATCCCCACGAGCAGTACTTC. Translating gives CASSLSGNPHEQYF. The rearrangement links TRBV7-3 to TRBJ2-7; TRBD2 is a possible D gene (5 bases). The length of the CDR3 is 14 residues. V was clipped by 2 bases and J by 5 bases, with 13 bases between them. Germline loops: CDR1 SGHTA, CDR2 FQGTGA.

This chain's CDR3 is CASSYVAGGPRDTQYF. CDR3 DNA sequence: TGTGCCAGCAGTTACGTCGCGGGAGGGCCTAGAGATACGCAGTATTTT. The V and J genes are TRBV6-6 and TRBJ2-3, with TRBD2 matching 9 bases. CDR3 length: 16 amino acids. J lost 5 bases, V lost 2 bases, and 8 bases had no gene match. The V gene's germline CDR1 is MNHNY and CDR2 SVGAGI (reference sequence).

J is TRBJ1-4 and V is TRBV28, with 10 bases identical to TRBD1. With 3 bases clipped from V and 5 bases from J, the junction kept 6 bases outside the gene matches. The CDR3 has 16 amino acids. CDR1 MDHEN and CDR2 SYDVKM come from the germline V gene. The CDR3, as DNA: TGTGCCAGCAGTTTGACAGGGGGCGACCTCAATGAAAAACTGTTTTTT. Translating gives CASSLTGGDLNEKLFF.

The CDR3 nucleotides read TGTGCCAGCAGGGGGGACAGGAGTTCACCCCTCCACTTT. It codes for CASRGDRSSPLHF. The V call is TRBV28, the J call TRBJ1-6; 8 bases are a match to TRBD1. Germline V gene sequence: CDR1 MDHEN, CDR2 SYDVKM. The V gene end was trimmed by 6 bases and the J gene end by 9 bases; junction bases not matched to a gene: 4. This CDR3 is 13 amino acids long.

This clonotype turned up a few times. V gene TRBV28 combines with J gene TRBJ1-2; D gene uncertain. The CDR3 contains 15 residues. The germline V gene encodes CDR1 MDHEN and CDR2 SYDVKM. Between the trimmed V and J ends, which lost 6 bases and 1 base, there was a span of 15 bases. The DNA for the CDR3 is TGTGCCAGCAGCACTCCTTCGGGTCTTAACTATGGCTACACCTTC. It yields the protein CASSTPSGLNYGYTF.

The V gene is TRBV19, the J gene TRBJ2-5; 8 nucleotides align to TRBD1. Trimming cost V 10 bases and J 5 bases; bases outside gene matches: 9. Germline CDR1 reads LNHDA; CDR2 reads SQIVND (reference sequence). The CDR3 consists of 13 residues. The CDR3 region is CATSDRAFETQYF. Written as DNA, the CDR3 is TGTGCCACCTCGGACAGGGCTTTCGAGACCCAGTACTTC.

The J gene is TRBJ2-7, the V gene TRBV2; 7 positions match TRBD1. This CDR3 comprises 14 residues. The V gene end was trimmed by 6 bases and the J gene end by 3 bases; junction bases not matched to a gene: 8. In germline, CDR1 is SNHLY, CDR2 FYNNEI. The CDR3 DNA is TGTGCCAGCAGCCGGGGACAGACCTTCTACGAGCAGTACTTC. It specifies CASSRGQTFYEQYF.

This clonotype was detected only a few times. The rearrangement joins TRBV18 to TRBJ2-7, with TRBD1 matching 7 bases. The J call is uncertain, as TRBJ2-1 better fits the DNA end. In germline, CDR1 is KGHSH, CDR2 LQKENI. The length of the CDR3 is 12 residues. In DNA, the CDR3 is TGTGCCAGCTCACTCCAGGGGGATGAGCAGTTCTTC. Translation gives CASSLQGDEQFF.

This chain links TRBV10-3 with TRBJ1-2; TRBD1 agrees at 8 bases. The CDR3 is 14 residues long. Looked up from germline, CDR1 is ENHRY and CDR2 is SYGVKD. V lost 3 bases, J lost 5 bases, and 5 bases stayed unmatched. The CDR3: CAISDTGTGYGYTF. In nucleotides, the CDR3 is TGTGCCATCAGTGATACCGGGACAGGTTATGGCTACACCTTC.

The chain combines TRBV12-3 or TRBV12-4 with TRBJ2-2; 7 bases are a match to TRBD2. V lost 3 bases and J lost 7; bases outside the gene matches: 11. The CDR3 runs to 16 residues. The CDR3 is CASSFEKAGVGGELFF. CDR3 bases: TGTGCCAGCAGTTTTGAGAAGGCGGGAGTTGGCGGGGAGCTGTTTTTT.

This clonotype was counted a few times. The genes are TRBV19 and TRBJ2-6, with D unresolved. Germline V gives CDR1 LNHDA, CDR2 SQIVND (reference sequence). The CDR3 is 14 residues long. V lost 6 bases, J lost 0 bases, and 6 bases lay in between. The CDR3 sequence: CASRWDSGANVLTF. The CDR3 DNA sequence: TGTGCCAGTAGGTGGGACTCTGGGGCCAACGTCCTGACTTTC.

The V gene is TRBV30, the J gene TRBJ1-1; no firm D call. V lost 1 base and J 4 bases, leaving 16 bases between the germline ends. CDR3 size: 15 residues. In germline, CDR1 is GTSNPN, CDR2 SVGIG (reference sequence). This CDR3 is CAWSAQTRRGTEAFF. CDR3 coding DNA: TGTGCCTGGAGTGCCCAGACACGTCGAGGCACTGAAGCTTTCTTT. The full variable domain, rest sourced from reference TRBV30 and TRBJ1-1, is SQTIHQWPATLVQPVGSPLSLECTVEGTSNPNLYWYRQAAGRGLQLLFYSVGIGQISSEVPQNLSASRPQDRQFILSSKKLLLSDSGFYLCAWSAQTRRGTEAFFGQGTRLTVV.